Shown below are 3 T cell receptor beta chains from a single sample sequenced in a study of cytomegalovirus exposure and HLA in healthy donors. TCRdb's table, derived via immunoSEQ multiplex PCR, lists solely in-frame clones and lacks some. The data contain under 200,000 clones, about 90% of them seen just once; the ten biggest clones take up 4.2%. The sample comprised PBMCs. These TCRs come from a man younger than 35 in good health and CMV-seropositive.

The chain has TRBV5-1 and TRBJ2-5, with 8 positions matching TRBD1. The CDR3 length is 15 residues. The V segment lost 0 bases and the J segment 5 bases; nucleotides outside the gene matches: 6. CDR1 is SGHRS, CDR2 YFSETQ, per germline. CDR3 sequence reads: CASSLGQGNGETQYF. The CDR3 coding sequence is TGCGCCAGCAGCTTGGGACAGGGGAATGGGGAGACCCAGTACTTC.

This rearrangement joins TRBV29-1 to TRBJ2-1, with TRBD2 identical over 8 bases. Germline CDR1 reads SQVTM; CDR2 reads ANQGSEA. The CDR3 is made up of 16 amino acids. Trimming at V came to 2 bases and at J to 7 bases, leaving 13 bases not matched to a gene. DNA for the CDR3: TGCAGCGTTGAACCCGCCCAAGCGGGAGTAAGTAATGAGCAGTTCTTC. The encoded protein is CSVEPAQAGVSNEQFF.

The chain links TRBV2 to TRBJ2-1; a weak D match, TRBD1 (5 bases). The germline V gene has CDR1 SNHLY and CDR2 FYNNEI. The CDR3 totals 13 residues. Trimming took off 8 bases at V and 2 bases at J, with 10 bases between the two ends. As DNA, the CDR3 is TGTGCCAGCCAGGGCCAGACCTACAATGAGCAGTTCTTC. It translates to CASQGQTYNEQFF.